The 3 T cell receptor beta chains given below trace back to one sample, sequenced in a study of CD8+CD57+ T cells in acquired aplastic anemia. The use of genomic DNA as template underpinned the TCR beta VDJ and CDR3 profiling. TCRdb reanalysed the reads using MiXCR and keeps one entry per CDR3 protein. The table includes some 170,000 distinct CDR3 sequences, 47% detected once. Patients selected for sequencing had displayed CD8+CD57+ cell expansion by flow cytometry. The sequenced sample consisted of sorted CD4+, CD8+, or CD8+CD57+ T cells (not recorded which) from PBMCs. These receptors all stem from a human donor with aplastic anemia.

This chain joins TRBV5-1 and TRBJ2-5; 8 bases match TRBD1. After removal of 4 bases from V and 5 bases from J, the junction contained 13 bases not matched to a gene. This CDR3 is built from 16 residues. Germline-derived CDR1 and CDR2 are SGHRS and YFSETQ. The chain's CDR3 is CASSIPRTGKEETQYF. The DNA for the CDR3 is TGCGCCAGCAGCATCCCCAGGACAGGGAAGGAGGAGACCCAGTACTTC.

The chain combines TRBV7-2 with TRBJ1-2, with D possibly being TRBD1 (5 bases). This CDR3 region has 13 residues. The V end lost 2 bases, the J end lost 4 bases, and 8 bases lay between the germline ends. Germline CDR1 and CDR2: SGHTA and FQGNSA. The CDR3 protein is CASSLSGGYGYTF. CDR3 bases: TGTGCCAGCAGCTTATCGGGGGGCTATGGCTACACCTTC.

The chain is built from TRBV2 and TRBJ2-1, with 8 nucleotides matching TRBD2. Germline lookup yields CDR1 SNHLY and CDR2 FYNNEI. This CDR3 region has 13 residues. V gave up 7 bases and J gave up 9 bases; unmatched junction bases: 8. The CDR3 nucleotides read TGTGCCAGCATTTATAGCGGGAACGGTGAGCAGTTCTTC. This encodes CASIYSGNGEQFF.